One T cell receptor beta chain is described in this entry. Patients all relapsed after autologous stem cell transplantation, and there was variation in brentuximab vedotin exposure. Germline CDR1 is MNHEY and CDR2 is SVGAGI. This CDR3 has 12 amino acids. Trimming cost V 6 bases and J 4 bases, with 10 bases left between them. This sample is drawn from a study of PD-1 blockade in classical Hodgkin lymphoma. Using immunoSEQ multiplex PCR, the repertoire was profiled, and TCRdb retains in-frame clones only, with some absent. Among approximately 150,000 clones listed, 78% were seen once. This TCR derives from a human donor with classical Hodgkin lymphoma. V usage is TRBV6-5 and J usage is TRBJ2-7; D unclear. The sample here was peripheral blood mononuclear cells (PBMCs), taken before the second cycle of nivolumab. This CDR3 is CASSSGPYEQYF. CDR3 in DNA: TGTGCCAGCAGCTCAGGACCATACGAGCAGTACTTC.